These 27 T cell receptor beta chains came from one sample sequenced in a study of T-cell memory formation after mild COVID-19. TCRdb used MiXCR to reprocess the 5' RACE reads, holding one entry per CDR3 protein. Found here are 90,000 to 120,000 distinct CDR3 sequences, around 15% of them singletons; the top ten hold around 40%. The sequenced material came from PBMCs or a T cell subset sorted from them (not recorded which). The receptor set was obtained from a man aged 18 to 29 who had mild COVID-19 (a few samples of this study predate the infection). Cell type and time point are not known.

V is TRBV20-1 and J is TRBJ2-7, with 7 bases matching TRBD1. J was trimmed by 6 bases and V by 3 bases; bases with no gene match: 8. The CDR3 contains 13 residues. The V gene's germline CDR1 is DFQATT and CDR2 SNEGSKA (reference sequence). Here the CDR3 reads CSASPTGAGEQYV. The CDR3 DNA reads as TGCAGTGCTAGCCCCACAGGGGCCGGCGAGCAGTACGTC.

This clonotype has just a few counts. V is TRBV11-3 and J is TRBJ2-1; D remains ambiguous. The CDR3 runs 15 residues. Between the trimmed V and J ends, which lost 3 bases and 6 bases, there was a span of 15 bases. Germline V lookup: CDR1 SGHNT, CDR2 YENEEA. The chain's CDR3 is CASSFRLESLNEQFF. CDR3 nucleotide sequence: TGTGCCAGCAGCTTCCGGCTAGAAAGTCTCAATGAGCAGTTCTTC. The full variable domain, completed using reference TRBV11-3 and TRBJ2-1, is EAGVVQSPRYKIIEKKQPVAFWCNPISGHNTLYWYLQNLGQGPELLIRYENEEAVDDSQLPKDRFSAERLKGVDSTLKIQPAELGDSAVYLCASSFRLESLNEQFFGPGTRLTVL.

This rearrangement joins TRBV6-5 to TRBJ1-1; D gene uncertain. The germline gives CDR1 MNHEY, CDR2 SVGAGI. V lost 4 bases and J 1 base, leaving 10 bases between the germline ends. This CDR3 is 14 amino acids long. The CDR3 region is CASSFPGENTEAFF. The DNA of the CDR3 is TGTGCCAGCAGTTTCCCAGGAGAGAACACTGAAGCTTTCTTT.

The V gene is TRBV5-5, the J gene TRBJ1-2; no clear D gene. This CDR3 is 14 amino acids long. V was trimmed by 2 bases and J by 4 bases, leaving 12 bases between them. Germline V gives CDR1 SGHKS, CDR2 YYEKEE (reference sequence). Here the CDR3 reads CASSLRDTSYGYTF. The CDR3 region has the DNA TGTGCCAGCAGCTTACGAGACACCAGCTATGGCTACACCTTC.

There are a few counts of this clonotype. This chain uses TRBV12-3 or TRBV12-4 with TRBJ1-4; tentatively, D is TRBD1 (6 bases). Trimming stripped 5 bases from V and 8 bases from J, with 9 bases between. The CDR3 has 12 residues. The CDR3 spells CASSPQGEKLFF. In DNA form, the CDR3 reads TGTGCCAGCAGTCCGCAGGGGGAAAAACTGTTTTTT.

This clonotype has only a few counts. This sequence joins TRBV12-3 or TRBV12-4 and TRBJ1-6; no definite D call. The CDR3 contains 15 residues. Trimming shortened V by 5 bases and J by 8 bases, and 16 bases separated the two germline ends. CDR3 in DNA: TGTGCCAGCAGTCTCAGCATAAACTGGGATTCACCCCTCCACTTT. This codes for CASSLSINWDSPLHF.

This clonotype has just a few counts. The chain has TRBV6-5 and TRBJ1-6; 8 bases match TRBD1. The germline V gene encodes CDR1 MNHEY and CDR2 SVGAGI. The CDR3 spans 15 residues. V lost 2 bases, J lost 5 bases, and 2 bases stayed unmatched. CDR3 DNA: TGTGCCAGCAGTTACCAGACAGGGGATAATTCACCCCTCCACTTT. It encodes CASSYQTGDNSPLHF.

This clonotype has only one observation. The chain is built from TRBV5-6 and TRBJ1-5; D not certain. This CDR3 region has 15 residues. From germline, CDR1 is SGHDT and CDR2 YYEEEE. Between the trimmed V and J ends, which lost 2 bases and 6 bases, there was a span of 15 bases. The CDR3: CASSLRLAGSQPQHF. The CDR3 bases are TGTGCCAGCAGCTTAAGGCTCGCCGGAAGTCAGCCCCAGCATTTT.

This sequence joins TRBV7-9 and TRBJ2-4; D gene uncertain. The V gene's germline CDR1 is SEHNR and CDR2 FQNEAQ (reference sequence). Between the trimmed V and J ends, which lost 6 bases and 0 bases, there was a span of 12 bases. The CDR3 is made up of 15 amino acids. In DNA form, the CDR3 reads TGTGCCAGCAGACCGGCCCTGGGAGCCAAAAACATTCAGTACTTC. Translation: CASRPALGAKNIQYF. Complete variable domain (other parts from reference TRBV7-9 and TRBJ2-4): DTGVSQNPRHKITKRGQNVTFRCDPISEHNRLYWYRQTLGQGPEFLTYFQNEAQLEKSRLLSDRFSAERPKGSFSTLEIQRTEQGDSAMYLCASRPALGAKNIQYFGAGTRLSVL.

This clonotype turned up a few times. The chain combines TRBV20-1 with TRBJ2-1; 7 bases map to TRBD2. Trimming cost V 3 bases and J 0 bases; bases outside gene matches: 5. This CDR3 region has 15 residues. The V gene's germline CDR1 is DFQATT and CDR2 SNEGSKA (reference sequence). In DNA, the CDR3 is TGCAGTGCTAGGTGGGGGGGGAGCTCCTACAATGAGCAGTTCTTC. It yields the protein CSARWGGSSYNEQFF.

This chain uses TRBV4-3 with TRBJ1-2; D is uncertain. V lost 0 bases and J lost 0, with 8 bases in between. Germline-derived CDR1 and CDR2 are LGHNA and YSLEER. The CDR3 has 15 residues. The CDR3 spells CASSQDSTSNYGYTF. CDR3 sequence (DNA): TGCGCCAGCAGCCAAGATTCAACATCTAACTATGGCTACACCTTC.

This sequence joins TRBV11-3 and TRBJ2-1, with D perhaps TRBD2 (6 bases). This CDR3 is built from 14 residues. V was pared by 5 bases and J by 6 bases, with 14 bases between. Germline CDR1 SGHNT, CDR2 YENEEA. CDR3 sequence (DNA): TGTGCCAGCAGCCCCCCGGGACTCCTCAATGAGCAGTTCTTC. This codes for CASSPPGLLNEQFF.

The rearrangement uses TRBV5-1 and TRBJ2-1; D could derive from TRBD1 or TRBD2 (6 bases each). The J call may be mistaken, given a closer DNA end match to TRBJ2-7. This CDR3 comprises 15 residues. Germline V CDR1 and CDR2: SGHRS, YFSETQ. The CDR3 here is CASSLWGDIIYEQYF. The CDR3 region has the DNA TGCGCCAGCAGCTTATGGGGGGACATCATCTACGAGCAGTACTTC.

The chain joins TRBV12-3 or TRBV12-4 to TRBJ1-2, with 10 bases lining up with TRBD1. With V trimmed by 5 bases and J by 6 bases, 9 bases remained unmatched. This CDR3 has 15 residues. CDR3 protein: CASSAWDRGWNGYTF. The CDR3 nucleotides are TGTGCCAGCAGTGCCTGGGACAGGGGCTGGAATGGCTACACCTTC.

This clonotype was counted a few times. The V and J genes are TRBV10-3 and TRBJ2-3, with a weak D call TRBD2 (6 bases). CDR3 length equals 16 residues. Trimming pared 2 bases from V and 2 bases from J, leaving 14 bases between. CDR1 ENHRY and CDR2 SYGVKD come from the germline V gene. CDR3 in amino acids: CAISELWDSSTDTQYF. CDR3 in DNA: TGTGCCATCAGTGAGCTCTGGGACTCCTCCACAGATACGCAGTATTTT.

CDR3 in amino acids: CASSARGNQPQHF. CDR3 DNA: TGTGCCAGCAGCGCCAGGGGTAATCAGCCCCAGCATTTT. V is TRBV9 and J is TRBJ1-5; possible D gene TRBD1, 6 bases. The CDR3 is made up of 13 amino acids. The V and J ends lost 3 bases and 4 bases respectively, with 8 bases between them. The germline V gene encodes CDR1 SGDLS and CDR2 YYNGEE.

J is TRBJ2-1 and V is TRBV27; D might be TRBD1 or TRBD2, each matching 6 bases. Germline V CDR1 and CDR2: MNHEY, SMNVEV (reference sequence). The CDR3 runs to 14 residues. V was trimmed by 8 bases and J by 8 bases, leaving 19 bases between them. CDR3: CASFGGGLSDEQFF. The DNA of the CDR3 is TGTGCCAGCTTCGGAGGGGGTTTGAGCGATGAGCAGTTCTTC.

A few counts support this clonotype. The chain couples TRBV6-5 to TRBJ1-2, with 12 bases lining up with TRBD1. The length of the CDR3 is 15 residues. The germline CDR1 and CDR2 sequences are MNHEY and SVGAGI. Unmatched junction bases numbered 1, after V lost 2 bases and J lost 3 bases. This CDR3 reads CASSYGTGGDYGYTF. The CDR3 nucleotides read TGTGCCAGCAGTTACGGGACAGGGGGCGACTATGGCTACACCTTC.

This clonotype has only a few counts. The V gene is TRBV4-1, the J gene TRBJ2-3, with D possibly being TRBD2 (6 bases). The CDR3 length is 15 residues. Germline CDR1 MGHRA, CDR2 YSYEKL. Trimming stripped 0 bases from V and 4 bases from J, with 11 bases between. CDR3: CASSQDGRGADTQYF. DNA for the CDR3: TGCGCCAGCAGCCAAGATGGGCGGGGCGCAGATACGCAGTATTTT.

The V gene is TRBV6-1, the J gene TRBJ2-1, with no clear D. CDR3 length equals 14 residues. Germline assignment: CDR1 MNHNS and CDR2 SASEGT. Trimming left V 3 bases short and J 8 bases short, with 14 bases between. The CDR3 sequence: CASSDPNIVYEQFF. The CDR3 DNA reads as TGTGCCAGCAGTGACCCGAACATTGTCTATGAGCAGTTCTTC.

This rearrangement joins TRBV4-2 to TRBJ2-1; D is unresolved. Germline CDR1 LGHNA, CDR2 YNFKEQ. V lost 1 base to trimming and J lost 7 bases, with 8 bases between them. This CDR3 region has 13 residues. CDR3 region: CASSQVVGNEQFF. CDR3 in DNA: TGTGCCAGCAGCCAAGTAGTGGGTAATGAGCAGTTCTTC.

This clonotype was seen more than once but under ten times. The chain links TRBV24-1 to TRBJ1-5, with 10 bases aligning to TRBD1. This CDR3 region has 15 residues. CDR1 and CDR2 (germline): KGHDR, SFDVKD. Trimming cost V 1 base and J 6 bases; bases outside gene matches: 2. Written as DNA, the CDR3 is TGTGCCACCAGTGATTTCCGGGACAGGGGTCAGCCCCAGCATTTT. Its protein product is CATSDFRDRGQPQHF.

In this sample, this clonotype turned up a few times. The rearrangement links TRBV6-6 to TRBJ1-2; the match to TRBD1 covers 7 bases. The CDR3 is 15 residues long. The junction had 5 bases not matched to a gene; V was cut back by 0 bases and J by 4 bases. Germline V CDR1 and CDR2: MNHNY, SVGAGI (reference sequence). This CDR3 is CASSYSPGGVYGYTF. For the CDR3, the DNA is TGTGCCAGCAGTTACTCACCAGGGGGGGTCTATGGCTACACCTTC.

This clonotype has a handful of counts. An end of the junction differs from the germline gene, which may be a read error. The chain joins TRBV15 to TRBJ2-5; TRBD1 might be the D (6 bases). There are 15 residues in the CDR3. From germline, CDR1 is LNHNV and CDR2 YYDKDF (reference sequence). CDR3 protein: CATGPEGGYQEGANF. The CDR3 coding sequence is TGTGCCACCGGACCGGAAGGGGGTTACCAAGAGGGCGCGAACTTC. The whole variable domain, remainder taken from reference TRBV15 and TRBJ2-5, is DAMVIQNPRYQVTQFGKPVTLSCSQTLNHNVMYWYQQKSSQAPKLLFHYYDKDFNNEADTPDNFQSRRPNTSFCFLDIRSPGLGDTAMYLCATGPEGGYQEGANFGPGTRLLVL.

V usage is TRBV20-1 and J usage is TRBJ1-1, with 7 bases lining up with TRBD1. V shed 6 bases and J 6 bases; nucleotides not matched to a gene: 10. CDR1 and CDR2 (germline): DFQATT, SNEGSKA (reference sequence). This CDR3 spans 13 amino acids. The CDR3 region has the DNA TGCAGTGCCCTAGGGGGCATGCTAGCTGAAGCTTTCTTT. Residues: CSALGGMLAEAFF.

The chain uses TRBV12-3 or TRBV12-4 and TRBJ2-5; 12 nucleotides line up with TRBD2. V dropped 6 bases and J dropped 6; count of bases not matched to a gene: 8. This CDR3 comprises 15 residues. CDR3 amino acids: CASSYTRTSGKTQYF. The CDR3 bases are TGTGCCAGCAGCTATACCAGGACTAGCGGGAAGACCCAGTACTTC.

This clonotype was detected ten times or more. The V and J genes are TRBV27 and TRBJ2-3; no reliable D call. This CDR3 has 15 residues. Trimming removed 9 bases at V and 2 bases at J, with 18 bases between. CDR1 and CDR2 from the germline V gene are MNHEY and SMNVEV (reference sequence). The DNA for the CDR3 is TGTGCCAGTTCCGTGACCCCCTCTTACACAGATACGCAGTATTTT. Residues: CASSVTPSYTDTQYF.